This TCR beta chain is from a study of T cell responses to AZD1222 COVID-19 vaccine (dated by TCRdb to the early 2020s). At the level of the whole study: A total of 230 to 250 trial participants underwent TCR sequencing, of whom about 210 had received two doses of AZD1222 and roughly 26 had received two doses of the MenACWY control vaccine. Trial participants were enrolled by age into subgroups of 18-55, 56-69 and 70-plus years, and around 150, 28 and 57 TCR-sequenced participants, respectively, were included in these subgroups. General study outcomes and caveats: The 56-69-year group was small, and its depth increase did not reach significance, likely because of low power. Nearly half of unique spike-specific TCRs reportedly recognized epitopes outside regions mutated in the B.1.351 and B.1.1.7 variants. Because no samples from the day 14 peak response were available, repertoires could be characterized only after the peak T cell response. Conclusions about previously exposed vaccinees were limited because only 6 or 7 AZD1222 recipients were SARS-CoV-2 seropositive at baseline. After two AZD1222 doses, both the breadth and the depth of spike-specific TCRs were significantly higher than at day 0 and than in MenACWY recipients. CD4 TCRs associated with the vaccine covered the entire spike protein, and the dominant responses were in regions 160-218 and 743-854. Most participants were white British and females outnumbered males, and the authors suggested that clonal diversity may have been underestimated.

Deletion took 4 bases off V and 8 bases off J, with a span of 11 bases between the germline ends. The CDR3 covers 12 residues, taking in both the cysteine and the phenylalanine. Only the CDR3 DNA stays, 36 bases, in frame from base 1. According to the germline V gene (reference sequence), CDR1 reads LGHDT and CDR2 reads YNNKEL. The CDR3 regions of human TCRbeta chains were analyzed by immunosequencing. The study's own analysis went as follows. Repertoire TCRs were checked for matches against a reference library of SARS-CoV-2-specific TCRs that had been generated using the MIRA antigen-specificity platform. Breadth was defined as the fraction of unique TCRs that were SARS-CoV-2-associated, and depth was defined as the fraction of total T cells that were SARS-CoV-2-associated. Each spike-specific TCR was assigned to its reactive spike region and to a CD4 or CD8 class using the MIRA data. Log10-transformed breadth and depth values were compared by one-way ANOVA with Sidak's multiple comparisons tests. Not all clones reach the TCRdb copy of this immuneACCESS table, which keeps in-frame sequences only. Checked studies attribute under half of the gap to unresolved V genes and leave the rest unexplained. The V and J calls and clone size were taken over from that table, and D and trimming were inferred from the DNA. In all, the sample holds 130,000 to 150,000 clones, and around 86% of those were seen once. The ten biggest clones cover 4.1% of the sample.

This specimen's time point label, per the study, means: baseline before first vaccination. Interpreted using the paper, the treatment or condition label stands for: meningococcal conjugate vaccine given as trial control. Vaccinee samples were obtained from the UK trials COV001 and COV002, which included a single-blind randomized controlled phase 2/3 trial of AZD1222 (ChAdOx1 nCoV-19) in healthy adults. Trial participant PBMC samples were collected at day 0 and day 28 after the second dose for TCRbeta chain sequencing. This clone showed up just a few times. Its cognate antigen has yet to be identified. No much larger clonotype is one base removed from it; base qualities were not supplied.

The rearrangement combines TRBV3-1 (or the pseudogene TRBV3-2) with TRBJ1-1, and TRBD1 may be the D gene, going by 6 matching bases. This TCR came from an adult in good health. Sequenced here: peripheral blood, sampled on day 0 of MenACWY control vaccination. CDR3 protein: CASSRRGAEAFF. The sequence in DNA is TGTGCCAGCAGCCGAAGGGGGGCCGAAGCTTTCTTT.